A selection of T cell receptor beta chains follows, all from one sample in a study of blood T cell repertoires in COVID-19. Assay: immunoSEQ multiplex PCR; the TCRdb copy retains only in-frame clones and omits some. The table has about 97,000 clones, about 89% seen once. Sequencing was done on a sample of peripheral blood. The receptors derive from a human donor in a cohort sampled during active COVID-19. CDR3s include the opening cysteine and the closing phenylalanine or tryptophan. D genes are given only for firm matches. Size tells how often a clone was seen (once, few, many) or the class of an expanded clone, and some rows leave it out.

D: -; V: TRBV4-1; J: TRBJ2-5; size: -; CDR3: CASSQGRGQGSETQYF; DNA: TGCGCCAGCAGCCAAGGGCGGGGGCAGGGTAGTGAGACCCAGTACTTC
D: TRBD1; V: TRBV19; J: TRBJ1-2; size: -; CDR3: CASSRQGNSGYTF; DNA: TGTGCCAGTAGCCGACAGGGTAATTCTGGCTACACCTTC
D: TRBD2; V: TRBV18; J: TRBJ2-7; size: -; CDR3: CASRAHAGGSLLPLYF; DNA: TGTGCCAGCCGGGCCCACGCGGGAGGATCCCTCCTTCCCCTGTACTTC
D: TRBD1; V: TRBV7-2; J: TRBJ2-7; size: -; CDR3: CASSLSGGPFYEQYF; DNA: TGTGCCAGCAGCCTATCAGGGGGCCCGTTCTACGAGCAGTACTTC
D: -; V: TRBV6-6; J: TRBJ1-1; size: -; CDR3: CASSRPQGRIDPEAFF; DNA: TGTGCCAGCAGTCGCCCCCAGGGGCGAATTGATCCTGAAGCTTTCTTT
D: TRBD1; V: TRBV5-8; J: TRBJ1-1; size: -; CDR3: CASTWDSYNTEAFF; DNA: TGTGCCAGCACCTGGGACAGTTATAACACTGAAGCTTTCTTT
D: TRBD2; V: TRBV5-6; J: TRBJ2-1; size: once; CDR3: CASSFGLAAELFF; DNA: TGTGCCAGCAGCTTCGGACTAGCAGCAGAGCTGTTCTTC
D: TRBD1; V: TRBV6-1; J: TRBJ1-2; size: -; CDR3: CASSESRQGASRGYTF; DNA: TGTGCCAGCAGTGAATCAAGACAGGGGGCGTCGAGGGGCTACACCTTC
D: -; V: TRBV19; J: TRBJ2-7; size: -; CDR3: CASSMQDTNYEQYF; DNA: TGTGCCAGTAGTATGCAGGACACCAACTACGAGCAGTACTTC
D: -; V: TRBV5-4; J: TRBJ2-1; size: -; CDR3: CASSFGIGLYSYNEQFF; DNA: TGTGCCAGCAGCTTTGGGATTGGACTTTACTCCTACAATGAGCAGTTCTTC
D: -; V: TRBV20-1; J: TRBJ2-5; size: -; CDR3: CSASKQGTSETQYF; DNA: TGCAGTGCTAGTAAGCAGGGGACCTCAGAGACCCAGTACTTC
D: TRBD2; V: TRBV11-2; J: TRBJ2-1; size: once; CDR3: CASTPWREGSNEQFF; DNA: TGTGCCAGCACCCCCTGGCGGGAGGGTAGTAATGAGCAGTTCTTC
D: -; V: TRBV5-1; J: TRBJ2-7; size: -; CDR3: CASRTSGGTSYEQYF; DNA: TGCGCCAGCAGAACGTCAGGGGGGACTTCCTACGAGCAGTACTTC
D: -; V: TRBV29-1; J: TRBJ1-5; size: -; CDR3: CSVYLGGNQPQHF; DNA: TGCAGCGTTTATCTAGGGGGCAATCAGCCCCAGCATTTT
D: -; V: TRBV6-5; J: TRBJ2-7; size: -; CDR3: CASSYARDSSYEQYF; DNA: TGTGCCAGCAGTTACGCTCGGGATTCCTCCTACGAGCAGTACTTC
D: TRBD1; V: TRBV4-3; J: TRBJ1-6; size: -; CDR3: CASSQDSGAGGFSSPLHF; DNA: TGCGCCAGCAGCCAAGACAGCGGGGCAGGGGGCTTTAGTTCACCCCTCCACTTT
D: -; V: TRBV18; J: TRBJ1-1; size: -; CDR3: CASSLQGNTEAFF; DNA: TGTGCCAGCTCACTACAGGGGAACACTGAAGCTTTCTTT
D: -; V: TRBV7-9; J: TRBJ2-1; size: -; CDR3: CASSLRGRNNEQFF; DNA: TGTGCCAGCAGCTTACGAGGGCGGAACAATGAGCAGTTCTTC
D: -; V: TRBV4-3; J: TRBJ1-1; size: -; CDR3: CASSQVSGTEAFF; DNA: TGCGCCAGCAGCCAAGTGTCGGGCACTGAAGCTTTCTTT
D: TRBD2; V: TRBV5-1; J: TRBJ2-1; size: -; CDR3: CASSLAGLAGVPYNEQFF; DNA: TGCGCCAGCAGCTTGGCCGGTCTAGCGGGAGTCCCCTACAATGAGCAGTTCTTC
D: -; V: TRBV7-3; J: TRBJ2-1; size: -; CDR3: CASSLPEGGYNEQFF; DNA: TGTGCCAGCAGCCTACCCGAGGGGGGGTACAATGAGCAGTTCTTC
D: -; V: TRBV19; J: TRBJ2-6; size: once; CDR3: CASSILGTGANVPTF; DNA: TGTGCCAGTAGTATATTGGGCACTGGGGCCAACGTCCCGACTTTC
D: TRBD1; V: TRBV28; J: TRBJ2-2; size: -; CDR3: CASSLPKGQKHTGELFF; DNA: TGTGCCAGCAGTTTACCTAAGGGACAGAAACACACCGGGGAGCTGTTTTTT
D: -; V: TRBV5-1; J: TRBJ2-3; size: -; CDR3: CASSLESKTDTQYF; DNA: TGCGCCAGCAGCTTGGAGTCTAAGACAGATACGCAGTATTTT
D: TRBD2; V: TRBV7-6; J: TRBJ2-7; size: -; CDR3: CASSSQPPTSGRYSYEQYF; DNA: TGTGCCAGCAGCTCGCAACCCCCGACTAGCGGGAGGTACTCCTACGAGCAGTACTTC
D: -; V: TRBV28; J: TRBJ1-2; size: few; CDR3: CAITWRAAGGYTF; DNA: TGTGCCATCACCTGGAGGGCGGCGGGTGGCTACACCTTC
D: TRBD1; V: TRBV27; J: TRBJ1-6; size: -; CDR3: CASSIQGFNSPLHF; DNA: TGTGCCAGCAGTATACAGGGGTTTAATTCACCCCTCCACTTT
D: -; V: TRBV19; J: TRBJ2-1; size: -; CDR3: CASGGANEQFF; DNA: TGTGCCTCCGGAGGGGCCAATGAGCAGTTCTTC
D: -; V: TRBV28; J: TRBJ1-5; size: few; CDR3: CASSSSTGNQPQHF; DNA: -
D: TRBD1; V: TRBV7-9; J: TRBJ2-2; size: -; CDR3: CARGQGMNTGELFF; DNA: TGTGCCAGGGGACAGGGCATGAACACCGGGGAGCTGTTTTTT
D: -; V: TRBV19; J: TRBJ2-2; size: -; CDR3: CASSLVFTGELFF; DNA: TGTGCCAGTAGCCTAGTGTTTACCGGGGAGCTGTTTTTT
D: -; V: TRBV12-3/TRBV12-4; J: TRBJ1-2; size: -; CDR3: CASSFPSGVGYTF; DNA: TGTGCCAGCAGTTTTCCTTCAGGGGTCGGCTACACCTTC
D: TRBD1; V: TRBV19; J: TRBJ2-7; size: -; CDR3: CASTGPAGQGFHEQYF; DNA: TGTGCCTCCACGGGTCCGGCGGGACAGGGGTTTCACGAGCAGTACTTC
D: -; V: TRBV19; J: TRBJ1-4; size: -; CDR3: CASSIDLYGQGEKLFF; DNA: TGTGCCAGTAGTATAGATCTTTACGGGCAGGGTGAAAAACTGTTTTTT
D: TRBD1; V: TRBV28; J: TRBJ1-2; size: -; CDR3: CASSPPGTEVFDGYTF; DNA: TGTGCCAGCAGTCCCCCTGGGACAGAAGTTTTTGACGGCTACACCTTC
D: -; V: TRBV6-5; J: TRBJ1-1; size: -; CDR3: CASSYSGVGGNTEAFF; DNA: TGTGCCAGCAGTTACTCCGGGGTGGGGGGGAACACTGAAGCTTTCTTT
D: TRBD1; V: TRBV7-9; J: TRBJ1-2; size: -; CDR3: CASSPTGVYGYTF; DNA: TGTGCCAGCAGCCCTACAGGGGTCTATGGCTACACCTTC
D: -; V: TRBV2; J: TRBJ2-7; size: few; CDR3: CASKTLRQYF; DNA: TGTGCCAGCAAGACTTTACGGCAGTACTTC
D: TRBD2; V: TRBV4-3; J: TRBJ2-7; size: once; CDR3: CASSQGLAGFNEQYF; DNA: TGCGCCAGCAGCCAGGGACTAGCGGGTTTCAACGAGCAGTACTTC
D: -; V: TRBV19; J: TRBJ2-7; size: -; CDR3: CASSPPGAYEQYF; DNA: TGTGCCAGTAGTCCACCGGGGGCCTACGAGCAGTACTTC
D: TRBD2; V: TRBV18; J: TRBJ2-1; size: -; CDR3: CASSPPSSGRGHEQFF; DNA: TGTGCCAGCTCACCACCCTCTAGCGGGCGCGGGCATGAGCAGTTCTTC
D: -; V: TRBV5-1; J: TRBJ2-7; size: once; CDR3: CASSLAAGYEQYF; DNA: TGCGCCAGCAGCTTGGCCGCGGGTTACGAGCAGTACTTC
D: -; V: TRBV19; J: TRBJ1-4; size: -; CDR3: CASKPNRDFNEKLFF; DNA: TGTGCCAGTAAACCGAACAGGGATTTCAATGAAAAACTGTTTTTT
D: -; V: TRBV15; J: TRBJ2-7; size: -; CDR3: CATSRDAYSYEQYF; DNA: TGTGCCACCAGCAGAGATGCCTACTCCTACGAGCAGTACTTC
D: -; V: TRBV29-1; J: TRBJ2-3; size: -; CDR3: CSVETGGGDTQYF; DNA: TGCAGCGTTGAAACCGGGGGTGGGGATACGCAGTATTTT
D: TRBD1; V: TRBV5-4; J: TRBJ1-2; size: -; CDR3: CASSLLQGARDGYTF; DNA: TGTGCCAGCAGCTTACTACAGGGGGCGAGGGACGGCTACACCTTC
D: -; V: TRBV20-1; J: TRBJ1-4; size: -; CDR3: CSASSPGSFNEKLFF; DNA: TGCAGTGCTAGTTCTCCAGGCAGCTTTAATGAAAAACTGTTTTTT
D: TRBD2; V: TRBV18; J: TRBJ2-2; size: -; CDR3: CASSPRDYNTGELFF; DNA: TGTGCCAGCTCACCCCGGGACTACAACACCGGGGAGCTGTTTTTT
D: TRBD1; V: TRBV28; J: TRBJ1-2; size: -; CDR3: CASSPSGGNYGYTF; DNA: TGTGCCAGCAGCCCTTCAGGGGGCAACTATGGCTACACCTTC
D: TRBD2; V: TRBV4-2; J: TRBJ2-7; size: few; CDR3: CASSQVLAGGYEQYF; DNA: TGTGCCAGCAGCCAAGTTCTAGCGGGAGGCTACGAGCAGTACTTC
D: TRBD2; V: TRBV5-4; J: TRBJ2-5; size: -; CDR3: CASRGPTSGYQETQYF; DNA: TGTGCCAGCAGAGGCCCGACTAGCGGGTATCAAGAGACCCAGTACTTC
D: -; V: TRBV20-1; J: TRBJ1-5; size: -; CDR3: CSAARPEPQHF; DNA: TGCAGTGCCGCACGCCCGGAGCCCCAGCATTTT
D: TRBD2; V: TRBV4-2; J: TRBJ2-3; size: once; CDR3: CASSQDLAGGRDTQYF; DNA: TGTGCCAGCAGCCAAGACCTAGCGGGAGGCCGGGATACGCAGTATTTT
D: -; V: TRBV2; J: TRBJ2-7; size: -; CDR3: CASSVQGGQYF; DNA: TGTGCCAGCAGTGTCCAGGGAGGGCAGTACTTC
D: -; V: TRBV5-6; J: TRBJ1-6; size: -; CDR3: CASSPGVSPLHF; DNA: TGTGCCAGCAGCCCCGGGGTTTCACCCCTCCACTTT
D: TRBD2; V: TRBV9; J: TRBJ2-3; size: -; CDR3: CASSIGLAGHTDTQYF; DNA: TGTGCCAGCAGCATCGGACTAGCGGGACACACAGATACGCAGTATTTT
D: TRBD1; V: TRBV7-3; J: TRBJ2-7; size: -; CDR3: CASSQGSGQGYEQYF; DNA: TGTGCCAGCAGCCAAGGGTCGGGACAGGGATACGAGCAGTACTTC